This TCR beta chain was identified in a study of blood T cell repertoires in COVID-19. Study background: Acute and convalescent COVID-19 specimens originated in the United States, Italy and Spain. From T cells, B-cell-depleted T cells, or PBMCs came the material, which was cDNA or gDNA.

This CDR3 is built from 11 residues. The germline V gene has CDR1 SGHVS and CDR2 FQNEAQ. V was pared by 7 bases and J by 7 bases, with 11 bases between. Source study methods: The assay estimated nucleated cells by amplifying reference gene primers. Clones were sequenced by immunoSEQ multiplex PCR, and TCRdb holds only the in-frame ones, with some missing. V and J calls plus clone size are reproduced from that table; the DNA served to infer D and trimming. Of around 69,000 clones listed, 80% to 90% are singletons. The sequencing input was peripheral blood. This TCR was sampled from a woman between 65 and 79 years old with acute or convalescent COVID-19. V is TRBV7-8 and J is TRBJ2-7; D may be TRBD2 (5 bases). The CDR3 DNA sequence: TGTGCCAGCACCTTTACGGGGGAGCAGTACTTC. Residues: CASTFTGEQYF.